Presented here are 24 T cell receptor beta chains from one specimen sequenced in a study of CD8+CD57+ T cells in acquired aplastic anemia. TCR beta VDJ and CDR3 profiling used genomic DNA as template. TCRdb analysed the reads with MiXCR anew, one entry per CDR3 protein. The table records roughly 200,000 distinct CDR3 sequences, 61% of them present only once. The sample comprised sorted CD4+, CD8+, or CD8+CD57+ T cells (not recorded which) from PBMCs. Receptors originate from a human donor in good health.

The rearrangement uses TRBV12-3 or TRBV12-4 and TRBJ1-5, with 7 bases identical to TRBD1. The CDR3 contains 13 residues. V was pared by 6 bases and J by 9 bases, with 8 bases of the junction left unmatched. The CDR3: CASSDRAIVPQHF. In nucleotides, the CDR3 is TGTGCCAGCAGCGACAGGGCGATCGTGCCCCAGCATTTT.

The V call is TRBV11-1, the J call TRBJ2-2, with D hard to call. V gave up 8 bases and J gave up 8 bases, with 9 bases separating them. Germline V gene lookup returns CDR1 SGHAT and CDR2 FQDESV (reference sequence). There are 11 residues in the CDR3. The CDR3: CASGWSGELFF. CDR3 DNA: TGTGCCAGCGGATGGTCGGGGGAGCTGTTTTTT.

The genes are TRBV7-3 and TRBJ2-7; a weak D match, TRBD1 (7 bases). Trimming left V 2 bases short and J 7 bases short, with 21 bases between. Per germline, CDR1 SGHTA and CDR2 FQGTGA. The CDR3 is made up of 16 amino acids. This chain's CDR3 is CASSLAAGGSYNEQYF. For the CDR3, the DNA is TGTGCCAGCAGCTTAGCTGCAGGGGGGTCCTACAATGAGCAGTACTTC.

The chain recombines TRBV6-1 with TRBJ2-3; 7 positions match TRBD1. CDR1 is MNHNS, CDR2 SASEGT, per germline. V shed 1 base and J 4 bases; nucleotides not matched to a gene: 5. The CDR3 length is 15 residues. The CDR3 DNA reads as TGTGCCAGCAGTGAAGTTACGACAGGGCCAGATACGCAGTATTTT. Encoded protein: CASSEVTTGPDTQYF.

The chain combines TRBV19 with TRBJ2-1; 15 bases are shared with TRBD2. The germline CDR1 and CDR2 sequences are LNHDA and SQIVND (reference sequence). The junction had 8 bases not matched to a gene; V was cut back by 5 bases and J by 12 bases. The CDR3 sequence is 15 residues long. The CDR3 sequence is CASSRTSGGANGQFF. DNA of the CDR3: TGTGCCAGTAGTCGGACTAGCGGGGGGGCAAACGGGCAGTTCTTC.

This clonotype was seen at least ten times. The chain uses TRBV20-1 and TRBJ1-2; no definite D call. CDR3 size: 12 residues. CDR1 is DFQATT and CDR2 is SNEGSKA in the germline V gene (reference sequence). V was shortened by 3 bases and J by 2 bases, with 7 bases between the two germline ends. The CDR3 protein is CSARYQNYGYTF. CDR3 in DNA: TGCAGTGCTAGGTACCAGAACTATGGCTACACCTTC.

Concerning this clonotype itself: One junction end does not reproduce the germline sequence, and a read error may be involved. The V call is TRBV6-1, the J call TRBJ1-4; 7 positions match TRBD1. This CDR3 is built from 14 residues. CDR1 is MNHNS and CDR2 is SASEGT in the germline V gene. For the CDR3, the DNA is TGTGACAGCAGGCCCTCAGACAGGGTTGAAAAACTGTTTTTT. This sequence encodes CDSRPSDRVEKLFF.

The chain has TRBV20-1 and TRBJ2-3; D is ambiguous. From germline, CDR1 is DFQATT and CDR2 SNEGSKA (reference sequence). Trimming left V 3 bases short and J 0 bases short, with 1 base between. The CDR3 extends over 11 amino acids. In nucleotides, the CDR3 is TGCAGTGCTAGGAGCACAGATACGCAGTATTTT. This gives the protein CSARSTDTQYF.

V is TRBV20-1 and J is TRBJ1-6; 7 bases line up with TRBD1. V was pared by 1 base and J by 6 bases, with 6 bases of the junction left unmatched. CDR1 and CDR2 from the germline V gene are DFQATT and SNEGSKA (reference sequence). The CDR3 is 15 residues long. The CDR3 here is CSARGVTGINSPLHF. The CDR3, as DNA: TGCAGTGCTAGAGGGGTGACAGGGATTAATTCACCCCTCCACTTT.

The chain links TRBV9 to TRBJ2-3; 10 bases are a match to TRBD2. The ends lost 2 bases at V and 1 base at J; junction bases unmatched: 7. The V gene's germline CDR1 is SGDLS and CDR2 YYNGEE. This CDR3 comprises 17 residues. The CDR3 coding sequence is TGTGCCAGCAGCGTGGCCGGAGCGGGAGGGGGCACAGATACGCAGTATTTT. Amino acids: CASSVAGAGGGTDTQYF.

This chain connects TRBV5-1 to TRBJ2-7; tentatively, D is TRBD1 or TRBD2 (5 bases each). V gave up 5 bases and J gave up 0 bases, with 21 bases separating them. The germline CDR1 and CDR2 sequences are SGHRS and YFSETQ. There are 17 residues in the CDR3. The CDR3 is CASRPGTVTRSSYEQYF. The CDR3 region has the DNA TGCGCCAGCAGACCCGGGACGGTAACTAGGAGCTCCTACGAGCAGTACTTC.

To note about this clonotype: A read error may produce the germline difference seen at one junction end. The rearrangement uses TRBV7-7 and TRBJ2-3; 13 bases fit TRBD2. This CDR3 spans 17 amino acids. Germline V gene data show CDR1 as SSHAT and CDR2 as FNYEAQ (reference sequence). DNA for the CDR3: TGTGCTAGCAGCGTGGGACTAGCGGGAACTAGCACAGATACGCAGTATTTT. Protein sequence: CASSVGLAGTSTDTQYF. Full variable domain (rest looked up from reference TRBV7-7 and TRBJ2-3): GAGVSQSPRYKVTKRGQDVTLRCDPISSHATLYWYQQALGQGPEFLTYFNYEAQPDKSGLPSDRFSAERPEGSISTLTIQRTEQRDSAMYRCASSVGLAGTSTDTQYFGPGTRLTVL.

This clonotype has at least ten counts. The chain has TRBV7-9 and TRBJ2-2; TRBD1 might be the D (5 bases). Germline V gives CDR1 SEHNR, CDR2 FQNEAQ (reference sequence). This CDR3 comprises 13 residues. Trimming took off 7 bases at V and 4 bases at J, with 10 bases between the two ends. The CDR3 DNA is TGTGCCAGCATGCACAGGATCACCGGGGAGCTGTTTTTT. It yields the protein CASMHRITGELFF.

This clonotype has a handful of counts. The chain joins TRBV7-3 to TRBJ2-5; maybe TRBD2 (5 bases). V shed 2 bases and J shed 0 bases, with 10 bases lying between them. Germline V gene sequence: CDR1 SGHTA, CDR2 FQGTGA. CDR3 length: 15 residues. CDR3 DNA sequence: TGTGCCAGCAGCTTATCGGACTTAAACCAAGAGACCCAGTACTTC. This codes for CASSLSDLNQETQYF.

The V call is TRBV24-1, the J call TRBJ1-6; the match to TRBD1 covers 8 bases. The CDR3 runs 15 residues. The trim removed 11 bases at V and 5 bases at J, leaving 10 bases unmatched. CDR1 is KGHDR, CDR2 SFDVKD, per germline. In DNA, the CDR3 is TGTGCCATCCAAGCAGGGGGCGTGAATAATTCACCCCTCCACTTT. It codes for CAIQAGGVNNSPLHF.

This clonotype was recorded once. A much larger clone is a single base away; this may be a read error. The chain employs TRBV14 and TRBJ1-1; D remains unclear. The CDR3 runs to 14 residues. CDR1 is SGHDN, CDR2 FVKESK, per germline. Trimming took off 0 bases at V and 4 bases at J, with 9 bases between the two ends. In nucleotides, the CDR3 is TGTGCCAGCAGCCAAGAAGGCGGACTCACTGAAGCTTTCTTT. This codes for CASSQEGGLTEAFF.

This chain uses TRBV20-1 with TRBJ2-7, with 8 bases matching TRBD2. This CDR3 has 16 residues. After removal of 0 bases from V and 5 bases from J, the junction contained 12 bases not matched to a gene. CDR1 is DFQATT, CDR2 SNEGSKA, per germline (reference sequence). The DNA for the CDR3 is TGCAGTGCTAGAGAGTTCAGCGGGAGATCTTACCACGAGCAGTACTTC. Translated, it gives CSAREFSGRSYHEQYF.

This sequence joins TRBV9 and TRBJ2-3; 7 nucleotides align to TRBD2. The CDR3 totals 15 residues. Trimming at V came to 4 bases and at J to 3 bases, leaving 8 bases not matched to a gene. CDR1 is SGDLS, CDR2 YYNGEE, per germline. CDR3 region: CASSSRGGTTDTQYF. CDR3 bases: TGTGCCAGCAGCTCCCGCGGGGGAACGACAGATACGCAGTATTTT.

Comments on this clonotype: One end of the junction is discordant with germline, which a read error may explain. The chain has TRBV9 and TRBJ2-7; a possible D gene is TRBD2 (6 bases). This CDR3 has 14 amino acids. Germline V gene sequence: CDR1 SGDLS, CDR2 YYNGEE. CDR3 residues: CASSVGGAVYERYF. The CDR3 nucleotides read TGTGCCAGCAGCGTCGGAGGGGCCGTCTACGAGCGGTACTTC.

This chain joins TRBV7-9 and TRBJ2-2, with 9 bases lining up with TRBD1. Per germline, CDR1 SEHNR and CDR2 FQNEAQ (reference sequence). CDR3 length equals 16 residues. With V trimmed by 5 bases and J by 6 bases, 10 bases remained unmatched. This CDR3 is CASSPRTGVRAGELFF. CDR3 nucleotides: TGTGCCAGCAGCCCACGGACAGGGGTACGAGCCGGGGAGCTGTTTTTT.

This clonotype was counted between two and nine times. V and J are TRBV20-1 and TRBJ2-3, with 7 nucleotides matching TRBD2. V trimming: 0 bases; J trimming: 5 bases; junction bases outside the gene matches: 8. CDR3 length equals 15 residues. Germline values: CDR1 DFQATT, CDR2 SNEGSKA (reference sequence). CDR3 sequence: CSARDAGVGGDTQYF. In nucleotides, the CDR3 is TGCAGTGCTAGAGATGCGGGGGTCGGCGGAGATACGCAGTATTTT.

The chain carries TRBV7-6 and TRBJ2-2; D possibly uses TRBD1 or TRBD2 (5 bases each). The V gene's germline CDR1 is SGHVS and CDR2 FNYEAQ. This CDR3 has 17 residues. Trimming took off 1 base at V and 2 bases at J, with 14 bases between the two ends. The CDR3 protein is CASSLEVPGSNTGELFF. The CDR3 nucleotides read TGTGCCAGCAGCTTAGAGGTGCCAGGGAGCAACACCGGGGAGCTGTTTTTT.

V is TRBV11-3 and J is TRBJ2-7; 13 nucleotides agree with TRBD2. Germline-derived CDR1 and CDR2 are SGHNT and YENEEA. The trim removed 5 bases at V and 6 bases at J, leaving 4 bases unmatched. The CDR3 has 14 amino acids. CDR3: CASSHGTSGVEQYF. The CDR3 bases are TGTGCCAGCAGCCACGGGACTAGCGGGGTCGAGCAGTACTTC.

The chain couples TRBV19 to TRBJ2-3, with a weak D call TRBD2 (5 bases). The germline V gene has CDR1 LNHDA and CDR2 SQIVND (reference sequence). This CDR3 region has 14 residues. Trimming removed 10 bases from V and 1 base from J, with 15 bases in between. In nucleotides, the CDR3 is TGTGCCACCCAACTAGTAGGAGGCACAGATACGCAGTATTTT. As protein: CATQLVGGTDTQYF.